This T cell receptor beta chain was captured by sequencing in a study of CXCR3-negative and CXCR3-positive naive CD8 T cells. General study results and limits: Surface CD5 looked about the same in the naive subsets, so the authors worked out TCR strength from TRB CDR3 properties. Diversity was high in both naive subsets and much lower in memory cells. Both naive subsets, CXCR3-negative and CXCR3-positive, displayed similar TRBV-TRBJ usage, unlike memory cells. TRB CDR3s of CXCR3-positive naive cells were more hydrophobic than those of CXCR3-negative naive cells.

To note about this clonotype: What it binds is not known.

UMI labels and 5' RACE were used to prepare the TRB cDNA libraries. TCRdb derives one entry per CDR3 protein from the 5' RACE reads, leaving out DNA. In total, the table holds 70,000 to 95,000 distinct CDR3 sequences. The clonotype comes from a human donor in good health. Some clones in this sample may be carry-over from other donors' samples. The sample consisted of naive CXCR3- CD8+ T cells from blood. Documented subset: CD45RO-CCR7+CD27+CD95- naive CD8+ T cells lacking CXCR3 (TNR3-).

CDR3 region: CASSLWGLPQETQYF. J is TRBJ2-5 and V is TRBV28; the TRBD2 assignment by TCRdb is unverifiable without DNA. There are 15 residues in the CDR3. The germline CDR1 and CDR2 sequences are MDHEN and SYDVKM.